Listed below are T cell receptor beta chains from one sample, sequenced in a study of type 1 and type 2 diabetes patients. Using its own MiXCR run on the multiplex PCR reads, TCRdb lists one record per CDR3 protein. The table has a few hundred thousand distinct CDR3 sequences, around 47% seen once. Sequenced input: peripheral blood mononuclear cells (PBMCs). The receptors here all came from a man in his late teens or twenties with type 2 diabetes. Each CDR3 is given with its conserved first and last residue. The D gene is left open where the match is weak. For some rows the clone size is stated as once, few or many, or as a class when expanded; others skip it.

j_call v_call clone_size d_call cdr3_aa cdr3_nt
TRBJ2-7 TRBV18 few . CASSPRQSGSYEQYF TGTGCCAGCTCACCGAGACAGTCTGGCTCCTACGAGCAGTACTTC
TRBJ2-3 TRBV10-2 . TRBD2 CASSEVLAGGPRPQYF TGCGCCAGCAGTGAGGTACTAGCGGGAGGCCCCAGGCCGCAGTATTTT
TRBJ2-6 TRBV13 . . CASSLGTGKGSGANVLTF TGTGCCAGCAGCTTAGGGACAGGAAAGGGCTCTGGGGCCAACGTCCTGACTTTC
TRBJ2-7 TRBV19 once TRBD2 CASSIRAGGRAGEQYF TGTGCCAGTAGTATTCGAGCGGGCGGGAGGGCCGGCGAGCAGTACTTC
TRBJ2-2 TRBV6-1 . . CASRVDSNTGELFF TGTGCCAGCAGGGTGGACAGCAACACCGGGGAGCTGTTTTTT
TRBJ2-2 TRBV9 . . CASSFGTNTGELFF TGTGCCAGCAGCTTTGGCACGAACACCGGGGAGCTGTTTTTT
TRBJ1-2 TRBV18 once TRBD1 CASSPQPQGIDYGYTF TGTGCCAGCTCACCACAACCACAGGGGATCGACTATGGCTACACCTTC
TRBJ2-7 TRBV13 . . CASSLGAGSHEQYF TGTGCCAGCAGCTTAGGCGCCGGTAGTCACGAGCAGTACTTC
TRBJ2-1 TRBV20-1 few . CSARDIFDHEQFF TGCAGTGCTAGAGACATCTTCGACCATGAGCAGTTCTTC
TRBJ1-1 TRBV5-1 . . CASGRKNTEAFF TGCGCCAGCGGGAGGAAGAACACTGAAGCTTTCTTT
TRBJ2-7 TRBV27 . . CASSPRRSITYEQYF TGTGCCAGCAGCCCACGGAGGAGTATTACCTACGAGCAGTACTTC
TRBJ1-1 TRBV24-1 few TRBD1 CATSGSRDSHTEAFF TGTGCCACCAGTGGATCCCGGGACAGCCACACTGAAGCTTTCTTT
TRBJ1-6 TRBV27 . TRBD1 CASSFIPTGASSPPLHF TGTGCCAGCAGTTTCATACCCACAGGGGCATCGTCTCCACCCCTCCACTTT
TRBJ1-2 TRBV20-1 . . CSARKDSYGYTF TGCAGTGCTAGGAAGGACAGCTATGGCTACACCTTC
TRBJ1-6 TRBV10-3 . TRBD1 CAISGGEGANNSPLHF TGTGCCATCAGTGGGGGGGAGGGGGCGAATAATTCACCCCTCCACTTT
TRBJ2-7 TRBV5-1 . . CASSLDGRGYEQYF TGCGCCAGCAGCTTGGACGGCAGGGGCTACGAGCAGTACTTC
TRBJ2-7 TRBV30 . . CAWSVGGSGVYEQYF TGTGCCTGGAGTGTAGGAGGGAGTGGGGTTTACGAGCAGTACTTC
TRBJ2-3 TRBV20-1 . . CSARDTSEGHTQYF TGCAGTGCTAGAGATACCTCGGAGGGCCACACGCAGTATTTT
TRBJ2-2 TRBV12-3/TRBV12-4 . . CASSDPRDTGELFF TGTGCCAGCAGTGATCCCCGGGACACCGGGGAGCTGTTTTTT
TRBJ2-1 TRBV11-2 . TRBD1 CASSTGTGGLNEQFF TGTGCCAGTAGTACCGGGACAGGGGGCCTAAATGAGCAGTTCTTC
TRBJ1-6 TRBV4-1 . . CASSQGDTPLSSPLHF TGCGCCAGCAGCCAAGGAGACACGCCTCTGAGCTCACCCCTCCACTTT
TRBJ1-3 TRBV6-4 . . CASTPSVIPSGNTIYF TGTGCCAGCACCCCTTCCGTCATACCCTCTGGAAACACCATATATTTT
TRBJ1-4 TRBV20-1 once . CSASRTPSSEKLFF TGCAGTGCTAGCAGGACCCCATCGAGTGAAAAACTGTTTTTT
TRBJ2-7 TRBV20-1 . . CSASNEDYEQYF TGCAGTGCTAGTAACGAGGACTACGAGCAGTACTTC
TRBJ2-2 TRBV10-2 many . CASTPGDTGELFF TGCGCCAGCACGCCAGGGGACACCGGGGAGCTGTTTTTT
TRBJ1-5 TRBV6-6 . . CASSYMGENNQPQHF TGTGCCAGCAGTTACATGGGAGAGAACAATCAGCCCCAGCATTTT
TRBJ1-6 TRBV19 . . CASSTVPGRALHF TGTGCCAGTAGCACAGTTCCGGGTAGGGCCCTCCACTTT
TRBJ2-3 TRBV20-1 . TRBD2 CSARRAGPTDTQYF TGCAGTGCTAGGCGAGCGGGACCCACAGATACGCAGTATTTT
TRBJ2-7 TRBV6-1 few . CASSLPGPIGEQYF TGTGCCAGCAGTTTACCGGGCCCGATAGGGGAGCAGTACTTC
TRBJ2-7 TRBV6-1 . . CASSEIQGGAYEQYF TGTGCCAGCAGTGAAATCCAGGGGGGAGCCTACGAGCAGTACTTC
TRBJ2-7 TRBV20-1 few . CSATHRDTAYEQYF TGCAGTGCGACACACCGGGACACGGCGTACGAGCAGTACTTC
TRBJ2-7 TRBV6-6 . . CASRENSYEQYF TGTGCCAGCCGGGAGAACTCCTACGAGCAGTACTTC
TRBJ2-7 TRBV7-3 once . CASGSAGTYEQYF TGTGCCAGCGGTTCCGCCGGGACCTACGAGCAGTACTTC
TRBJ1-2 TRBV4-1 . . CASSQGPGDGYTF TGCGCCAGCAGCCAGGGACCCGGGGACGGCTACACCTTC
TRBJ2-7 TRBV7-8 . . CASSTPDRRDEQYF TGTGCCAGCAGCACGCCGGACAGGAGGGACGAGCAGTACTTC
TRBJ2-7 TRBV6-5 . . CASSYYSRGRTYEQYF TGTGCCAGCAGTTACTATAGCCGGGGGCGCACCTACGAGCAGTACTTC
TRBJ1-2 TRBV28 . . CASSFLLLREGGYTF TGTGCCAGCAGTTTTCTACTACTCCGCGAGGGTGGCTACACCTTC
TRBJ2-7 TRBV12-3/TRBV12-4 . . CASSEYGQSTSAQYF TGTGCCAGCAGCGAGTACGGACAATCAACTTCGGCGCAGTACTTC